This T cell receptor (beta chain) was recovered during a study of blood T cell repertoires in COVID-19. Across the study: Before being deemed recovered, Cohort 3 donors had two negative PCRs, clearance, or symptom resolution. T cells, B-cell-depleted T cells, or PBMCs provided the cDNA or gDNA that served as material.

This clone was counted between two and nine times. Germline loops: CDR1 KGHSH, CDR2 LQKENI. The J segment lost 6 bases and the V segment lost 3 bases, leaving 8 bases of the junction unmatched. This CDR3 has 16 amino acids. Enrollees, about 18 to 95 years old, lived in 25 or so US areas. Cohort placement rested on clinical history that participants reported themselves. Method: immunoSEQ multiplex PCR; TCRdb's copy keeps in-frame clones and lacks some. This table has 210,000 or so clones, roughly nine tenths appearing once. The receptor's source is a woman in her forties or fifties in a cohort exposed to, infected with or recovered from COVID-19 (not recorded which). Sequencing input: PBMCs or T cells enriched from blood (not recorded which). The rearrangement joins TRBV18 to TRBJ2-2; the match to TRBD1 covers 9 bases. The CDR3 reads CASSPWTGAHAGELFF. The CDR3 DNA reads as TGTGCCAGCTCACCCTGGACAGGGGCCCACGCCGGGGAGCTGTTTTTT.